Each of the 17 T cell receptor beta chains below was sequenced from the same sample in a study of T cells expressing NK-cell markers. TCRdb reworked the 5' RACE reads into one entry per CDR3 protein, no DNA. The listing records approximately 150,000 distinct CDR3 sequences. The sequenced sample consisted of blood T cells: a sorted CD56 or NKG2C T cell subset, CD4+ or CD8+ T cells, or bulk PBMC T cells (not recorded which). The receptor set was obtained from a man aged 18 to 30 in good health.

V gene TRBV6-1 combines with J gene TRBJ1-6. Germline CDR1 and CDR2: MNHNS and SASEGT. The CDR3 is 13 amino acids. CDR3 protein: CASREGLGSPLHF.

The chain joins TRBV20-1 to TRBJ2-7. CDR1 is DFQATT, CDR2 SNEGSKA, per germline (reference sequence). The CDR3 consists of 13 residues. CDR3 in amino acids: CSARVTASGEQYF.

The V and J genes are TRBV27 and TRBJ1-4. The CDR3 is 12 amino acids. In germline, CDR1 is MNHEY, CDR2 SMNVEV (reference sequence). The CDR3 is CASSLSGEKLFF.

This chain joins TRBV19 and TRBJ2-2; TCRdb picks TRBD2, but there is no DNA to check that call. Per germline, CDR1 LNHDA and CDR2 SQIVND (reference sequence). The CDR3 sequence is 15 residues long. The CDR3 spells CASSRERGAPGELFF.

The CDR3 here is CATPGDLQQETQYF. The chain is built from TRBV7-9 and TRBJ2-5; the D call from TCRdb, TRBD1, cannot be confirmed without DNA. From germline, CDR1 is SEHNR and CDR2 FQNEAQ (reference sequence). The CDR3 covers 14 residues. Complete variable domain (other parts from reference TRBV7-9 and TRBJ2-5): DTGVSQNPRHKITKRGQNVTFRCDPISEHNRLYWYRQTLGQGPEFLTYFQNEAQLEKSRLLSDRFSAERPKGSFSTLEIQRTEQGDSAMYLCATPGDLQQETQYFGPGTRLLVL.

The CDR3 protein is CASSIAGGPGVPIQYEQYF. J is TRBJ2-7 and V is TRBV19; TCRdb calls TRBD1, which cannot be checked without DNA. Germline V CDR1 and CDR2: LNHDA, SQIVND (reference sequence). This CDR3 comprises 19 residues.

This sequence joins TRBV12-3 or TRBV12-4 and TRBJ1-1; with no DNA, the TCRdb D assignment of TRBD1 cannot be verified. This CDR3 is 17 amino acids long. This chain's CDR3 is CASSFRPTGGEKTEAFF.

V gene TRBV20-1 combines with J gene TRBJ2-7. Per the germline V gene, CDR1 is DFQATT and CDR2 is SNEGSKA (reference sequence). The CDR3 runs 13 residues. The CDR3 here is CSARSPDSYEQYF.

CDR3 loop: CASQDENSYNEQFF. The rearrangement joins TRBV5-1 to TRBJ2-1. CDR3 length equals 14 residues. Germline V gene sequence: CDR1 SGHRS, CDR2 YFSETQ.

The CDR3 loop is CASSYVAGTGGVLSGANVLTF. The J gene is TRBJ2-6, the V gene TRBV6-2 or TRBV6-3; TCRdb returns TRBD1, unconfirmable since there is no DNA. Germline CDR1 is MNHEY and CDR2 is SVGEGT. The CDR3 has 21 amino acids.

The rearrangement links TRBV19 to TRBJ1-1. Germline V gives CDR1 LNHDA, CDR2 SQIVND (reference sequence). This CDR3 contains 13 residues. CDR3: CASKETGSTEAFF.

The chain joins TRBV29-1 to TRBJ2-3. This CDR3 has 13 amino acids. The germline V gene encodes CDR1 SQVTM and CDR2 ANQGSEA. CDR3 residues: CSVEVSYTDTQYF.

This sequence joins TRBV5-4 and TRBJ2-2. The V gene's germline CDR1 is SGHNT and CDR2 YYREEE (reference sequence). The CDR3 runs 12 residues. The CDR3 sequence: CASSAKAGELFF.

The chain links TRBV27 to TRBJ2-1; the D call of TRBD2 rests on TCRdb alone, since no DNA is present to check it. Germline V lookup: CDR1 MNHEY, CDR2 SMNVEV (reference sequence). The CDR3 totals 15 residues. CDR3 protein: CASSLTSWAYNEQFF.

The CDR3 sequence: CASSLSGPTGNEQFF. The V gene is TRBV12-3 or TRBV12-4, the J gene TRBJ2-1; TCRdb proposes TRBD2, but this gene call is untestable without DNA. The CDR3 sequence is 15 residues long.

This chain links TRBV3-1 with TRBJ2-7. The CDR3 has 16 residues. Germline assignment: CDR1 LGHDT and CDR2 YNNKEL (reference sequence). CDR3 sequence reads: CASSQGFGSTTSGQYF.

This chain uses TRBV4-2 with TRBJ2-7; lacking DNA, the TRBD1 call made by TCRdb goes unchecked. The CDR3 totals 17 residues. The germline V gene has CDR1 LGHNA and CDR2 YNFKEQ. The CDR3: CASSQEEGQGPFYEQYF.